This is a list of T cell receptor beta chains from one sample in a study of blood T cell repertoires in COVID-19. Measured with immunoSEQ multiplex PCR; TCRdb has only the in-frame clones, and not every one. The sample yields a few hundred thousand clones, around 85% seen once. The sequencing sample was made of peripheral blood. Source of these receptors: a woman aged 18-29 years with acute or convalescent COVID-19. The CDR3 runs from the conserved cysteine through the conserved F or W. Each record gives: J gene, V gene, clone size, D gene, CDR3 DNA, CDR3 protein. A D gene is named only where the DNA matches it firmly. Where a row states a size, it is once, few, many or the class of an expanded clone; other rows omit it.

j_call: TRBJ1-5; v_call: TRBV7-2; clone_size: .; d_call: .; cdr3_nt: TGTGCCAGCAGCCCGGATGGTCTGGAGGGCAATCAGCCCCAGCATTTT; cdr3_aa: CASSPDGLEGNQPQHF
j_call: TRBJ2-7; v_call: TRBV30; clone_size: .; d_call: .; cdr3_nt: TGTGCCTGGAGTCCGCATTCCGGGGGCGAGCAGTACTTC; cdr3_aa: CAWSPHSGGEQYF
j_call: TRBJ1-2; v_call: TRBV5-1; clone_size: few; d_call: TRBD1; cdr3_nt: TGCGCCAGCAGCCCAGAGCCATGGACAGGGGGATCGACCGTCTTTAACTATGGCTACACCTTC; cdr3_aa: CASSPEPWTGGSTVFNYGYTF
j_call: TRBJ1-1; v_call: TRBV12-3/TRBV12-4; clone_size: .; d_call: TRBD1; cdr3_nt: TGTGCCAGCATTGACAGGGGATTCGCCGAAGCTTTCTTT; cdr3_aa: CASIDRGFAEAFF
j_call: TRBJ2-7; v_call: TRBV5-6; clone_size: .; d_call: TRBD2; cdr3_nt: TGTGCCAGCAGCTTGGCCTTGGGACTAGCGGCGAATGAGCAGTACTTC; cdr3_aa: CASSLALGLAANEQYF
j_call: TRBJ1-4; v_call: TRBV9; clone_size: .; d_call: .; cdr3_nt: TGTGCCAGCAGCCCAGGACTGCCTCGAGGCGAAAAACTGTTTTTT; cdr3_aa: CASSPGLPRGEKLFF
j_call: TRBJ1-6; v_call: TRBV5-4; clone_size: .; d_call: TRBD1; cdr3_nt: TGTGCCAGCAGCGCAGGGACAGGTGTTGGGAATTCACCCCTCCACTTT; cdr3_aa: CASSAGTGVGNSPLHF
j_call: TRBJ1-2; v_call: TRBV29-1; clone_size: .; d_call: .; cdr3_nt: TGCAGCGTTGAGGGAGGAGACATCCGGACTTATGGCTACACCTTC; cdr3_aa: CSVEGGDIRTYGYTF
j_call: TRBJ2-1; v_call: TRBV5-4; clone_size: .; d_call: .; cdr3_nt: TGTGCCAGCAGCAGCCAGCGTGGCGGGGACAATGAGCAGTTCTTC; cdr3_aa: CASSSQRGGDNEQFF
j_call: TRBJ2-7; v_call: TRBV27; clone_size: .; d_call: .; cdr3_nt: TGTGCCAGCAGGGGCAGTTCTCTCTACGAGCAGTACTTC; cdr3_aa: CASRGSSLYEQYF
j_call: TRBJ1-1; v_call: TRBV20-1; clone_size: .; d_call: .; cdr3_nt: TGCAGTGCTTACAGGGAGACTGAAGCTTTCTTT; cdr3_aa: CSAYRETEAFF
j_call: TRBJ2-1; v_call: TRBV9; clone_size: .; d_call: TRBD2; cdr3_nt: TGTGCCAGCAGCGTAGAAGTTTTGCGCGGGAGCCCTTACAATGAGCAGTTCTTC; cdr3_aa: CASSVEVLRGSPYNEQFF
j_call: TRBJ1-1; v_call: TRBV28; clone_size: .; d_call: TRBD1; cdr3_nt: TGTGCCAGCAGTGTCACAGGGGAGGAAGCTTTCTTT; cdr3_aa: CASSVTGEEAFF
j_call: TRBJ1-6; v_call: TRBV27; clone_size: .; d_call: .; cdr3_nt: TGTGCCAGCAGCTCCACAGGGCCCGAATTACCCCTCCACTTT; cdr3_aa: CASSSTGPELPLHF
j_call: TRBJ2-7; v_call: TRBV5-6; clone_size: once; d_call: TRBD2; cdr3_nt: TGTGCCAGCAGCGAGGTAGGACTAGCGGTTACCTACGAGCAGTACTTC; cdr3_aa: CASSEVGLAVTYEQYF
j_call: TRBJ1-4; v_call: TRBV7-3; clone_size: .; d_call: .; cdr3_nt: TGTGCCAGCAGCTTAACGGCAGGGGAGAACAATAATGAAAAACTGTTTTTT; cdr3_aa: CASSLTAGENNNEKLFF
j_call: TRBJ2-2; v_call: TRBV2; clone_size: .; d_call: TRBD1; cdr3_nt: TGTGCCAGCAGGGAAACCGACAGGGGAGCCGGGGAGCTGTTTTTT; cdr3_aa: CASRETDRGAGELFF
j_call: TRBJ1-1; v_call: TRBV9; clone_size: .; d_call: .; cdr3_nt: TGTGCCAGCAGCGTAGGTCCAGAGAACACTGAAGCTTTCTTT; cdr3_aa: CASSVGPENTEAFF
j_call: TRBJ2-1; v_call: TRBV5-1; clone_size: .; d_call: .; cdr3_nt: TGCGCCAGCAGCTTGGGCCAGGGCAAGGGTGAGCAGTTCTTC; cdr3_aa: CASSLGQGKGEQFF
j_call: TRBJ2-1; v_call: TRBV7-9; clone_size: .; d_call: TRBD2; cdr3_nt: TGTGCCAGCACCCTAGCGGGAGAGGTCCGGAATGAGCAGTTCTTC; cdr3_aa: CASTLAGEVRNEQFF
j_call: TRBJ2-3; v_call: TRBV11-2; clone_size: .; d_call: TRBD2; cdr3_nt: TGTGCCAGCAGCTTAGATCAGGGTCTAGCGGCTAGCACAGATACGCAGTATTTT; cdr3_aa: CASSLDQGLAASTDTQYF
j_call: TRBJ2-7; v_call: TRBV9; clone_size: .; d_call: .; cdr3_nt: TGTGCCAGCAGCGTAGGTAACAGCTCCTACGAGCAGTACTTC; cdr3_aa: CASSVGNSSYEQYF
j_call: TRBJ1-4; v_call: TRBV7-9; clone_size: .; d_call: .; cdr3_nt: TGTGCCAGCAGCTTAGCACCTGAGGAACTGTTTTTT; cdr3_aa: CASSLAPEELFF
j_call: TRBJ1-2; v_call: TRBV12-5; clone_size: .; d_call: .; cdr3_nt: TGTGCTAGTGGTTTGGTAGGGGCAGGGCAGGGTCATGGCTACACCTTC; cdr3_aa: CASGLVGAGQGHGYTF
j_call: TRBJ1-6; v_call: TRBV27; clone_size: once; d_call: .; cdr3_nt: TGTGCCAGCAGTTTATCGTCAAGCTCACCCCTCCACTTT; cdr3_aa: CASSLSSSSPLHF
j_call: TRBJ1-6; v_call: TRBV12-5; clone_size: .; d_call: TRBD1; cdr3_nt: TGTGCTAGTGGTTTGACTGGACAGGACTATAATTCACCCCTCCACTTT; cdr3_aa: CASGLTGQDYNSPLHF
j_call: TRBJ2-1; v_call: TRBV7-2; clone_size: .; d_call: TRBD1; cdr3_nt: TGTGCCAGCAGCTTATGGGACAGGGAGGGCGGTGAGCAGTTCTTC; cdr3_aa: CASSLWDREGGEQFF
j_call: TRBJ2-5; v_call: TRBV4-2; clone_size: .; d_call: TRBD2; cdr3_nt: TGTGCCAGCGGAAAGGGCCTAGCGGGAGAAGAGACCCAGTACTTC; cdr3_aa: CASGKGLAGEETQYF
j_call: TRBJ2-1; v_call: TRBV4-2; clone_size: .; d_call: .; cdr3_nt: TGTGCCAGCAGCCAATTGGGACTTTACAATGAGCAGTTCTTC; cdr3_aa: CASSQLGLYNEQFF
j_call: TRBJ1-1; v_call: TRBV15; clone_size: .; d_call: .; cdr3_nt: TGTGCCACCAGCAGAGAACTGGGGGCGAACACTGAAGCTTTCTTT; cdr3_aa: CATSRELGANTEAFF
j_call: TRBJ1-6; v_call: TRBV27; clone_size: few; d_call: TRBD1; cdr3_nt: TGTGCCAGCAGTTATGCCCGGACAGGTTCTTATTCACCCCTCCACTTT; cdr3_aa: CASSYARTGSYSPLHF
j_call: TRBJ2-1; v_call: TRBV28; clone_size: .; d_call: TRBD1; cdr3_nt: TGTGCCAGCAGGCTCACAGGGGATTCCTACAATGAGCAGTTCTTC; cdr3_aa: CASRLTGDSYNEQFF
j_call: TRBJ1-2; v_call: TRBV3-1/TRBV3-2; clone_size: once; d_call: TRBD1; cdr3_nt: TGTGCCAGCAGCCAAGACAGACAGGGGCATGGCTACACCTTC; cdr3_aa: CASSQDRQGHGYTF
j_call: TRBJ2-5; v_call: TRBV29-1; clone_size: .; d_call: TRBD1; cdr3_nt: TGCAGCGGGATAGGGACAGGAGCGACCCAGTACTTC; cdr3_aa: CSGIGTGATQYF
j_call: TRBJ1-1; v_call: TRBV9; clone_size: .; d_call: TRBD1; cdr3_nt: TGTGCCAGCAGCGCAGCCGGGACAGGGGTAACTGAAGCTTTCTTT; cdr3_aa: CASSAAGTGVTEAFF
j_call: TRBJ1-2; v_call: TRBV19; clone_size: .; d_call: .; cdr3_nt: TGTGCCAGTAGTATAGATCGAGGTCGGGGGAGTAACTATGGCTACACCTTC; cdr3_aa: CASSIDRGRGSNYGYTF
j_call: TRBJ2-1; v_call: TRBV24-1; clone_size: .; d_call: .; cdr3_nt: TGTGCCACCAGTGATCCACGGGAGTTACATGAGCAGTTCTTC; cdr3_aa: CATSDPRELHEQFF
j_call: TRBJ2-7; v_call: TRBV7-8; clone_size: .; d_call: TRBD1; cdr3_nt: TGTGCCAGCAGCTTAGACAGGGACAGGGGGCTCGAGCAGTACTTC; cdr3_aa: CASSLDRDRGLEQYF
j_call: TRBJ1-5; v_call: TRBV9; clone_size: once; d_call: .; cdr3_nt: TGTGCCAGCAGCGTAGGGGTCGGGGGTCAGCCCCAGCATTTT; cdr3_aa: CASSVGVGGQPQHF
j_call: TRBJ1-6; v_call: TRBV3-1/TRBV3-2; clone_size: .; d_call: TRBD1; cdr3_nt: TGTGCCAGCAGCCAAGAGGGGGACAGGCCAGTACGGAATTCACCCCTCCACTTT; cdr3_aa: CASSQEGDRPVRNSPLHF
j_call: TRBJ2-1; v_call: TRBV2; clone_size: .; d_call: TRBD2; cdr3_nt: TGTGCCAGCAAGAAGACTAGCGGGATTTACAATGAGCAGTTCTTC; cdr3_aa: CASKKTSGIYNEQFF